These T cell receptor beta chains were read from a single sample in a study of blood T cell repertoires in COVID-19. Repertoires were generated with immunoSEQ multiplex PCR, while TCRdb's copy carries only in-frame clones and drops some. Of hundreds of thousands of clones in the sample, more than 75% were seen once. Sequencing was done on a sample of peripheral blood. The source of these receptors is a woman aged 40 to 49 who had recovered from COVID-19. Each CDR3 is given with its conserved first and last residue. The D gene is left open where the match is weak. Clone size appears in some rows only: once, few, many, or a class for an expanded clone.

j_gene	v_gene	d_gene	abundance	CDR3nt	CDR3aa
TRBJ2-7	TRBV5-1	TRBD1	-	TGCGCCAGCAGAATGAACTTAGGGCAGGGGGCCGTTCGCGAGCAGTACTTC	CASRMNLGQGAVREQYF
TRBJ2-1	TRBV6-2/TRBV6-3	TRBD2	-	TGTGCCAGCAGCCGACTTTTTAGCGGGGGGGCCAATGAGCAGTTCTTC	CASSRLFSGGANEQFF
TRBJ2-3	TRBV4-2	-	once	TGTGCCAGCAGCCTGGAGACCCTCACAGATACGCAGTATTTT	CASSLETLTDTQYF
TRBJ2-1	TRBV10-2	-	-	TGCGCCAGCAGTTACAGCTTTTCTAGCGCCGACAATGAGCAGTTCTTC	CASSYSFSSADNEQFF
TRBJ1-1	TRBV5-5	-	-	TGTGCCAGCAGCCCGGCGGGGGGCACTGAAGCTTTCTTT	CASSPAGGTEAFF
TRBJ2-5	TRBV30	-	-	TGTGCCTGGAAGTGGGCAGAGCTCGGGGCCCAGTACTTC	CAWKWAELGAQYF
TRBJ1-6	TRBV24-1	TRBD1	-	TGTGCCACCAGTGCTCTTTGGCAGGGGGAGGATTCACCCCTCCACTTT	CATSALWQGEDSPLHF
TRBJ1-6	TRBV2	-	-	TGTGCCAGCAGTGGAGAACGTAATTCACCCCTCCACTTT	CASSGERNSPLHF
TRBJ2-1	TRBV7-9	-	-	TGTGCCAGCAGCTTAGCACCAGGGAAGGGGAATGAGCAGTTCTTC	CASSLAPGKGNEQFF
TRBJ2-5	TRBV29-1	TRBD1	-	TGCAGCGTTCCAAGGACAGGAGACCAAGAGACCCAGTACTTC	CSVPRTGDQETQYF
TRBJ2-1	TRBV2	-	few	TGTGCCAGCCGCACCGGGAGCGGGCAACACAATGAGCAGTTCTTC	CASRTGSGQHNEQFF